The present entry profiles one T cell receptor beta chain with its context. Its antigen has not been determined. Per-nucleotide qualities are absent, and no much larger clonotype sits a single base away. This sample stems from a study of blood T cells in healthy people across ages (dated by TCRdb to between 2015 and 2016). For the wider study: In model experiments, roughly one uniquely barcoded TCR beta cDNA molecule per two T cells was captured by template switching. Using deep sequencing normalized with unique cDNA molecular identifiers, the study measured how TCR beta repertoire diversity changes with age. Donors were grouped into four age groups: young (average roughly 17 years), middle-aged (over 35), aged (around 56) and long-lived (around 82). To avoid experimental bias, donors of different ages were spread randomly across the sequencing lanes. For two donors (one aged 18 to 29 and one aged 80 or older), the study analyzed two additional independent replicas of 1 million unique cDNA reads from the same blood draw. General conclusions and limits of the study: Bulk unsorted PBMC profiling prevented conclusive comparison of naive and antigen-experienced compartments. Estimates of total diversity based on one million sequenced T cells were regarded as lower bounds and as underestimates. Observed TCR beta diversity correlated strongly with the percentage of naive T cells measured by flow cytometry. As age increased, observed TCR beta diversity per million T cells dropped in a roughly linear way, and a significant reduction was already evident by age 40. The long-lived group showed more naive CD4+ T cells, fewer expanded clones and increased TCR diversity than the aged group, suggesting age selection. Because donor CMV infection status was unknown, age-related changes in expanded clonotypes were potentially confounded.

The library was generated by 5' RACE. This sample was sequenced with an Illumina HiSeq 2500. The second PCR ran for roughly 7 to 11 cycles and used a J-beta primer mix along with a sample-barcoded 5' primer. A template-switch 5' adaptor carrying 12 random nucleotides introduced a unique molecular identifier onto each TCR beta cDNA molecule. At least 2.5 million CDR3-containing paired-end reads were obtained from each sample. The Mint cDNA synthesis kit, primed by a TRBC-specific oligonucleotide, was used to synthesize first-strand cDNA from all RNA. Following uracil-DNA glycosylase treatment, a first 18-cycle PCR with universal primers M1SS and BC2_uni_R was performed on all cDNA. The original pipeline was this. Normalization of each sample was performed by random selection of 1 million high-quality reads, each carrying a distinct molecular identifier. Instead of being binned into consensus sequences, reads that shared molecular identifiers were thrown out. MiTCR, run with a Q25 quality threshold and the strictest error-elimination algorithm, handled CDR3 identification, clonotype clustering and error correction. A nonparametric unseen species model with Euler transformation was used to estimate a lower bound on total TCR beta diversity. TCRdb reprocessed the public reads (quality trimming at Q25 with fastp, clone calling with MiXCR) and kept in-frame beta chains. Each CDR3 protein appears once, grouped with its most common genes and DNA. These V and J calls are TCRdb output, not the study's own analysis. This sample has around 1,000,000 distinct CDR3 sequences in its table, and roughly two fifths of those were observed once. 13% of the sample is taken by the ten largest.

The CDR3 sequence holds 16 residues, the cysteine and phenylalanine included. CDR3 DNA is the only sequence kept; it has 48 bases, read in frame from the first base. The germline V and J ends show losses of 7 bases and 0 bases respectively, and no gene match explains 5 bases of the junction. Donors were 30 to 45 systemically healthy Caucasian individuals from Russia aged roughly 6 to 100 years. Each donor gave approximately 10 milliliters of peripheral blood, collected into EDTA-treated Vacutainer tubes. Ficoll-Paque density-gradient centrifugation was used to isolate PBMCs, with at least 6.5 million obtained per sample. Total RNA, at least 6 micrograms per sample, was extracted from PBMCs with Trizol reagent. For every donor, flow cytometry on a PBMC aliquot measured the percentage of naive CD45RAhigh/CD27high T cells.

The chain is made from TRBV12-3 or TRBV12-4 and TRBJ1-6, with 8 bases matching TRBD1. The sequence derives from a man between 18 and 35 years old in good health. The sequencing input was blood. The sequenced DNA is TGTGCCAGCACCGATACAGGGGGCTCCTATAATTCACCCCTCCACTTT. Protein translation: CASTDTGGSYNSPLHF.